These T cell receptor beta chains were read from a single sample in a study of monozygotic twins with inflammatory bowel disease. TCRdb reprocessed the 5' RACE reads; each CDR3 protein has one entry and no DNA is given. The sample has some 400,000 distinct CDR3 sequences, and its top ten clones hold 2.4%. What was sequenced was blood. These receptors all stem from a human donor with ulcerative colitis or Crohn's disease, or a healthy co-twin of an affected twin (not recorded which). Both conserved end residues are part of each CDR3.

>TRBJ1-2|TRBV6-5
CASLEGNYGYTF
>TRBJ2-3|TRBV5-1
CASSLWMLAEITDTQYF
>TRBJ2-7|TRBV20-1
CSAAGTGAYEQYF
>TRBJ1-5|TRBV6-1
CASNPGQGGQPQHF
>TRBJ2-7|TRBV29-1
CSVGTGREQYF
>TRBJ2-3|TRBV3-1
CASSQVGAAGEADTQYF
>TRBJ2-3|TRBV5-1
CASSIPTEDTQYF
>TRBJ1-2|TRBV10-3
CAISGPWVGQSTNYGYTF
>TRBJ2-7|TRBV7-9
CASSFGTGVDEQYF
>TRBJ1-5|TRBV19
CASSNPGDTFNQPQHF
>TRBJ2-1|TRBV10-3
CAISESGSHEQFF
>TRBJ2-1|TRBV11-2
CASTDRVYNEQFF
>TRBJ2-1|TRBV10-3
CAITPGDSFYNEQFF
>TRBJ2-5|TRBV9
CASSAGLAGAPYQETQYF
>TRBJ2-1|TRBV19
CASSPHRDRGKGSYNEQFF
>TRBJ2-1|TRBV6-2/TRBV6-3
CASSSPPGRGTYNEQFF
>TRBJ2-1|TRBV10-3
CAIRRDQSSYNEQFF
>TRBJ2-7|TRBV6-2/TRBV6-3
CASTAGQVNSYEQYF
>TRBJ2-4|TRBV10-3
CAISEGLTLAKNIQYF
>TRBJ2-2|TRBV5-1
CASSLGAAVAGELFF
>TRBJ2-6|TRBV5-1
CASTPTTGANVLTF
>TRBJ2-7|TRBV7-8
CASLLGDTSSEQYF
>TRBJ2-7|TRBV7-2
CASSLDGSAYSYEQYF
>TRBJ2-1|TRBV12-3/TRBV12-4
CASSPYPSRGGLDEQFF
>TRBJ2-1|TRBV28
CASRTTGTGGYNEQFF
>TRBJ2-3|TRBV7-2
CASSSASRGYYTDTQYF
>TRBJ1-5|TRBV10-2
CASSDPDRPQHF
>TRBJ1-5|TRBV9
CASSALTGDSNQPQHF
>TRBJ2-2|TRBV11-2
CASSFQINTGELFF
>TRBJ2-7|TRBV12-3/TRBV12-4
CASSNPRARLSYEQYF
>TRBJ2-3|TRBV28
CASSFGGEGGDTQYF
>TRBJ1-6|TRBV12-3/TRBV12-4
CASSLARDNSPLHF
>TRBJ1-1|TRBV20-1
CSAREARASEAFF
>TRBJ1-2|TRBV15
CATSRGGGGSYGYTF
>TRBJ2-4|TRBV15
CATSNKLTAKNIQYF
>TRBJ1-2|TRBV28
CASSLSTYGYTF
>TRBJ2-2|TRBV12-3/TRBV12-4
CASSLETKRATGELFF
>TRBJ2-6|TRBV7-2
CASSYPGTLSGANVLTF
>TRBJ2-7|TRBV29-1
CSAQQGAYEQYF
>TRBJ2-1|TRBV7-6
CASSLALSGHEQFF
>TRBJ2-2|TRBV7-9
CASSLTGGTGTGELFF
>TRBJ1-1|TRBV12-3/TRBV12-4
CASTPGTGGINTEAFF
>TRBJ1-1|TRBV3-1
CASSKRGLDTEAFF
>TRBJ2-3|TRBV24-1
CATSDRAGGGTDTQYF
>TRBJ2-7|TRBV4-1
CASSQENGGAYEQYF